The source of this T cell receptor (beta chain) is a study of OX40 agonist ivuxolimab in advanced cancers. The CDR3 contains 17 residues. Germline V CDR1 and CDR2: SGHAT, FQNNGV. V shed 1 base and J 2 bases; nucleotides not matched to a gene: 2. Sequencing used immunoSEQ multiplex PCR; TCRdb keeps in-frame clones, though not all of them. The repertoire has 50,000 or so clones, more than 80% of them found once; the top ten carry 0.7% to 0.8%. At cycle 4 day 1, cycle 7 day 1, and baseline, blood was sampled. The J gene is TRBJ2-3, the V gene TRBV11-2, with 14 bases that match TRBD2. The TCR was taken from an adult with an advanced solid tumor such as melanoma, head and neck, liver or kidney cancer. This specimen consisted of CD4+ or CD8+ T cells sorted from blood, obtained in a trial of the OX40 agonist ivuxolimab. The CDR3 sequence: CASSLGLAGGFTDTQYF. As DNA, the CDR3 is TGTGCCAGCAGCTTAGGACTAGCGGGGGGGTTCACAGATACGCAGTATTTT.